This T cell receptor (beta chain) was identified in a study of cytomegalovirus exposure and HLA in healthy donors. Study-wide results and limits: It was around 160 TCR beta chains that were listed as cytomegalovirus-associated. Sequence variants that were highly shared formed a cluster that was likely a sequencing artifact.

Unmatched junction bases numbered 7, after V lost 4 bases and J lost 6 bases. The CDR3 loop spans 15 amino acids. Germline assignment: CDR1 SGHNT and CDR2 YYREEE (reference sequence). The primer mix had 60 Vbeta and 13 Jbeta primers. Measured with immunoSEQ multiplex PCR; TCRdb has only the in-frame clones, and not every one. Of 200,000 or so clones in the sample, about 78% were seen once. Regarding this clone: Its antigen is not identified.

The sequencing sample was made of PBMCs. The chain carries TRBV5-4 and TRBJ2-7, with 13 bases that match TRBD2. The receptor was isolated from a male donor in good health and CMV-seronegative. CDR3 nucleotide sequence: TGTGCCAGCAGCGCCACTAGCGGGAGGGCCTCCGAGCAGTACTTC. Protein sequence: CASSATSGRASEQYF.